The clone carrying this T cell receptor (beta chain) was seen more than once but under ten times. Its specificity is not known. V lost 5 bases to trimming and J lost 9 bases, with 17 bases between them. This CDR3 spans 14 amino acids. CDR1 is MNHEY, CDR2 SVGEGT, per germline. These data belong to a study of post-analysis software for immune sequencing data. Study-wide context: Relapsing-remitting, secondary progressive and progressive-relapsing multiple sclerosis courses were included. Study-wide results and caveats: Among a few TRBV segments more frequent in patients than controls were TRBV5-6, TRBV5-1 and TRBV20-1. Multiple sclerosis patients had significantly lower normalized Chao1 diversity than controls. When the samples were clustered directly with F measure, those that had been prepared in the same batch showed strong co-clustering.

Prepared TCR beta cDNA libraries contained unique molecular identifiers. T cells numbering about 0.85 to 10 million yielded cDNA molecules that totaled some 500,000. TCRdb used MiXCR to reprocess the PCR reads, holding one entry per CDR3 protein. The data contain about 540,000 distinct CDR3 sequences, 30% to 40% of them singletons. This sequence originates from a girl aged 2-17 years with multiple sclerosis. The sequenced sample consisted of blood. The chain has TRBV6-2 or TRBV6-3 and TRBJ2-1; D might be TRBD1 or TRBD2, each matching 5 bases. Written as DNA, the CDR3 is TGTGCCAGCAGTCGCTTAAAGGGGACGGGTGAGCAGTTCTTC. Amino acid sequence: CASSRLKGTGEQFF.